A single sample gave rise to the 27 T cell receptor beta chains below, sequenced in a study of cytomegalovirus exposure and HLA in healthy donors. Amplification used 60 Vbeta primers and 13 Jbeta primers. Only in-frame clones appear in the TCRdb table, and some are missing; sequencing was by immunoSEQ multiplex PCR. The sample holds 150,000 to 200,000 clones, 75% to 90% seen once. The sequencing sample was made of PBMCs. Source of these receptors: a male donor in good health and CMV-seronegative.

J is TRBJ1-1 and V is TRBV6-5; D is possibly TRBD1 (5 bases). This CDR3 is 12 amino acids long. Germline V gene lookup returns CDR1 MNHEY and CDR2 SVGAGI. V was shortened by 8 bases and J by 1 base, with 8 bases between the two germline ends. CDR3 bases: TGTGCCAGCCGGACAACGAACACTGAAGCTTTCTTT. Translating it yields CASRTTNTEAFF.

The chain uses TRBV18 and TRBJ2-7, with 8 bases that match TRBD1. The CDR3 spans 16 residues. The trim removed 3 bases at V and 0 bases at J, leaving 7 bases unmatched. CDR1 and CDR2 (germline): KGHSH, LQKENI. CDR3 protein: CASSPNRDRSSYEQYF. In DNA form, the CDR3 reads TGTGCCAGCTCACCGAATCGGGACAGGAGCTCCTACGAGCAGTACTTC. The variable domain in full, completed from reference TRBV18 and TRBJ2-7, reads NAGVMQNPRHLVRRRGQEARLRCSPMKGHSHVYWYRQLPEEGLKFMVYLQKENIIDESGMPKERFSAEFPKEGPSILRIQQVVRGDSAAYFCASSPNRDRSSYEQYFGPGTRLTVT.

The chain uses TRBV5-1 and TRBJ2-2; 10 bases are shared with TRBD2. Germline CDR1 and CDR2: SGHRS and YFSETQ. J gave up 3 bases and V 2 bases, and 4 bases lay outside the gene matches. The CDR3 sequence is 16 residues long. CDR3: CASSFLAGGDTGELFF. Written as DNA, the CDR3 is TGCGCCAGCAGCTTCTTAGCGGGGGGCGACACCGGGGAGCTGTTTTTT.

This rearrangement joins TRBV5-1 to TRBJ2-3; TRBD1 matches 10 bases. The CDR3 has 14 residues. CDR1 SGHRS and CDR2 YFSETQ come from the germline V gene. V dropped 4 bases and J dropped 7; count of bases not matched to a gene: 6. The CDR3 nucleotides read TGCGCCAGCAGCAACGGACAGGGGGGATATACGCAGTATTTT. Translating gives CASSNGQGGYTQYF.

The chain couples TRBV5-1 to TRBJ1-1; TRBD1 agrees at 11 bases. CDR1 is SGHRS, CDR2 YFSETQ, per germline. V was pared by 4 bases and J by 6 bases, with 8 bases of the junction left unmatched. CDR3 length: 15 residues. The CDR3, as DNA: TGCGCCAGCAGCCCGGGACAGGGGGTAGAGGCTGAAGCTTTCTTT. Protein product: CASSPGQGVEAEAFF.

The chain carries TRBV5-1 and TRBJ1-2, with 10 bases aligning to TRBD1. CDR3 length: 15 residues. The germline gives CDR1 SGHRS, CDR2 YFSETQ. With 3 bases clipped from V and 10 bases from J, the junction kept 12 bases outside the gene matches. The CDR3 bases are TGCGCCAGCAGCTCGACAGGGGGCGCCGGAATGGACTACACCTTC. Translating gives CASSSTGGAGMDYTF.

This chain uses TRBV5-4 with TRBJ2-5; D is unclear. CDR1 SGHNT and CDR2 YYREEE come from the germline V gene (reference sequence). The CDR3 is 14 residues long. Between the trimmed V and J ends, which lost 0 bases and 4 bases, there was a span of 10 bases. CDR3 residues: CASSLGLAGETQYF. As DNA, the CDR3 is TGTGCCAGCAGCTTGGGTCTTGCAGGAGAGACCCAGTACTTC. Full variable domain (remainder filled in from reference TRBV5-4 and TRBJ2-5): ETGVTQSPTHLIKTRGQQVTLRCSSQSGHNTVSWYQQALGQGPQFIFQYYREEENGRGNFPPRFSGLQFPNYSSELNVNALELDDSALYLCASSLGLAGETQYFGPGTRLLVL.

The CDR3 here is CASSGRDLNSPLHF. Written as DNA, the CDR3 is TGCGCCAGCAGCGGCAGGGATCTTAATTCACCCCTCCACTTT. V usage is TRBV5-1 and J usage is TRBJ1-6, with a possible D match to TRBD1 (5 bases). CDR1 is SGHRS and CDR2 is YFSETQ in the germline V gene. This CDR3 region has 14 residues. Trimming took off 4 bases at V and 6 bases at J, with 11 bases between the two ends.

The chain has TRBV27 and TRBJ2-2; 10 bases map to TRBD2. This CDR3 contains 18 residues. With V trimmed by 7 bases and J by 6 bases, 17 bases remained unmatched. Per germline, CDR1 MNHEY and CDR2 SMNVEV (reference sequence). The CDR3 loop reads CASTHLGAGGPRAGELFF. DNA of the CDR3: TGTGCCAGCACCCACTTGGGAGCGGGGGGGCCGAGGGCCGGGGAGCTGTTTTTT.

The chain recombines TRBV7-9 with TRBJ1-1, with D tentatively TRBD1 (5 bases). The CDR3 has 11 amino acids. Trimming cost V 11 bases and J 4 bases, with 11 bases left between them. CDR1 and CDR2 from the germline V gene are SEHNR and FQNEAQ (reference sequence). The CDR3 bases are TGTGCCGGGCCCAGGGTCACTGAAGCTTTCTTT. It specifies CAGPRVTEAFF.

This sequence joins TRBV6-1 and TRBJ1-3; D may be TRBD1 (5 bases). The CDR3 length is 16 residues. Trimming shortened V by 2 bases and J by 4 bases, and 15 bases separated the two germline ends. The V gene's germline CDR1 is MNHNS and CDR2 SASEGT. The CDR3 is CASSENERGFGNTIYF. The CDR3 region has the DNA TGTGCCAGCAGTGAAAACGAAAGGGGCTTCGGAAACACCATATATTTT.

The chain is built from TRBV30 and TRBJ2-1, with 7 bases lining up with TRBD2. The V and J ends lost 0 bases and 4 bases, in that order; junction bases with no gene match: 12. CDR3 length: 17 amino acids. Germline V CDR1 and CDR2: GTSNPN, SVGIG (reference sequence). The chain's CDR3 is CAWSVFSAGEIYNEQFF. The CDR3 DNA is TGTGCCTGGAGTGTATTTTCGGCGGGGGAGATATACAATGAGCAGTTCTTC.

V is TRBV21-1 and J is TRBJ2-6; TRBD2, the table's D call, was not compared with the DNA. TRBV21-1 is deemed a pseudogene. The CDR3 is 21 amino acids. Written as DNA, the CDR3 is TGTGCCAGCAGCCGTATTACCGTCGACGGGTCCTCCTCCTCTGGGGCCAACGTCCTGACTTTC. This codes for CASSRITVDGSSSSGANVLTF.

This clone was observed a few times. The V gene is TRBV5-6, the J gene TRBJ1-2; D might be TRBD1 (6 bases). The CDR3 loop spans 14 amino acids. V lost 4 bases to trimming and J lost 4 bases, with 14 bases between them. Germline loops: CDR1 SGHDT, CDR2 YYEEEE. CDR3 coding DNA: TGTGCCAGCAGCCCCGGGTCGGACAGCTATGGCTACACCTTC. Translating it yields CASSPGSDSYGYTF.

This clone was seen a single time. The V call is TRBV25-1, the J call TRBJ2-1, with 7 bases lining up with TRBD2. V trimming: 2 bases; J trimming: 3 bases; junction bases outside the gene matches: 1. This CDR3 comprises 14 residues. Germline CDR1 is MGHDK and CDR2 is SYGVNS. The CDR3 region is CASSEAGDYNEQFF. The DNA of the CDR3 is TGTGCCAGCAGTGAAGCGGGGGACTACAATGAGCAGTTCTTC.

V and J are TRBV7-9 and TRBJ1-1; a possible D gene is TRBD1 (6 bases). This CDR3 has 12 amino acids. Germline V gives CDR1 SEHNR, CDR2 FQNEAQ (reference sequence). V was pared by 5 bases and J by 5 bases, with 9 bases between. In nucleotides, the CDR3 is TGTGCCAGCAGCCACAGGGCAACTGAAGCTTTCTTT. Translating gives CASSHRATEAFF.

V and J are TRBV27 and TRBJ1-2; maybe TRBD1 (5 bases). Per germline, CDR1 MNHEY and CDR2 SMNVEV (reference sequence). This CDR3 is 15 amino acids long. Trimming pared 5 bases from V and 5 bases from J, leaving 18 bases between. The DNA for the CDR3 is TGTGCCAGCAGTCCCCAGACAGAGCTTTTTTATGGCTACACCTTC. It encodes CASSPQTELFYGYTF.

This clone was detected a few times. This sequence joins TRBV2 and TRBJ2-6; 7 bases line up with TRBD1. This CDR3 region has 16 residues. Trimming cost V 7 bases and J 1 base; bases outside gene matches: 7. From germline, CDR1 is SNHLY and CDR2 FYNNEI. The CDR3 DNA is TGTGCCAGCACCCGGGACAGAGGTTCTGGGGCCAACGTCCTGACTTTC. This encodes CASTRDRGSGANVLTF. The full variable domain, in which reference TRBV2 and TRBJ2-6 provide the parts outside the CDR3, is EPEVTQTPSHQVTQMGQEVILRCVPISNHLYFYWYRQILGQKVEFLVSFYNNEISEKSEIFDDQFSVERPDGSNFTLKIRSTKLEDSAMYFCASTRDRGSGANVLTFGAGSRLTVL.

DNA of the CDR3: TGTGCCAGCAGGGGCGCAGGGTTCGGCACTGAAGCTTTCTTT. Translating it yields CASRGAGFGTEAFF. This chain joins TRBV6-1 and TRBJ1-1; possible D gene TRBD1, 5 bases. The V gene's germline CDR1 is MNHNS and CDR2 SASEGT. CDR3 length equals 14 residues. V lost 6 bases to trimming and J lost 4 bases, with 15 bases between them.

This chain connects TRBV21-1 to TRBJ1-5; TRBD1, the table's D call, lacks a check against the DNA. TRBV21-1 is described as a pseudogene. The CDR3 consists of 15 residues. CDR3 in DNA: TGTGCCAGCAGCTCAGATGGGGCAGGGAAACAGCCCCAGCATTTT. Its protein product is CASSSDGAGKQPQHF.

DNA for the CDR3: TGTGCCAGCAGCTTAGGTCTTTATAGCAATCAGCCCCAGCATTTT. Translating gives CASSLGLYSNQPQHF. The V gene is TRBV7-9, the J gene TRBJ1-5; D not certain. Trimming cost V 1 base and J 0 bases, with 7 bases left between them. The length of the CDR3 is 15 residues. Germline CDR1 SEHNR, CDR2 FQNEAQ (reference sequence).

The rearrangement links TRBV18 to TRBJ1-2; D gene ambiguous. The CDR3 covers 14 residues. With 2 bases removed from V and 4 bases from J, the gap between germline ends came to 11 bases. Germline loops: CDR1 KGHSH, CDR2 LQKENI. In nucleotides, the CDR3 is TGTGCCAGCTCACCAATTATGCCAGGCTATGGCTACACCTTC. The encoded protein is CASSPIMPGYGYTF.

This chain joins TRBV7-8 and TRBJ1-2, with TRBD1 matching over 8 bases. The V and J ends lost 0 bases and 7 bases, in that order; junction bases with no gene match: 10. The CDR3 is 16 residues long. Germline V gene data show CDR1 as SGHVS and CDR2 as FQNEAQ. CDR3 loop: CASSLANSGTGGGYTF. For the CDR3, the DNA is TGTGCCAGCAGCTTAGCTAATTCAGGGACAGGCGGTGGCTACACCTTC.

CDR3 in DNA: TGCGCCAGCAGCCAAGAGCGGGGAGTTAATGAAAAACTGTTTTTT. This sequence encodes CASSQERGVNEKLFF. The rearrangement uses TRBV4-1 and TRBJ1-4; D gene uncertain. CDR3 size: 15 residues. Germline loops: CDR1 MGHRA, CDR2 YSYEKL. The V end lost 0 bases, the J end lost 4 bases, and 9 bases lay between the germline ends.

V is TRBV6-5 and J is TRBJ2-7; D is perhaps TRBD1 (6 bases). This CDR3 has 14 amino acids. Germline V lookup: CDR1 MNHEY, CDR2 SVGAGI. V was pared by 4 bases and J by 0 bases, with 10 bases between. CDR3 amino acids: CASSSRDTSYEQYF. The DNA for the CDR3 is TGTGCCAGCAGTTCCCGGGACACCTCCTACGAGCAGTACTTC.

The V call is TRBV6-6, the J call TRBJ2-7; 9 nucleotides line up with TRBD1. CDR1 and CDR2 from the germline V gene are MNHNY and SVGAGI (reference sequence). There are 14 residues in the CDR3. V dropped 6 bases and J dropped 2; count of bases not matched to a gene: 5. CDR3 sequence reads: CASRDRGTPYEQYF. CDR3 in DNA: TGTGCCAGCAGGGACAGGGGAACGCCCTACGAGCAGTACTTC.

The CDR3 sequence is CASSSRTVNTEAFF. The DNA for the CDR3 is TGCGCCAGCAGCTCCAGGACTGTGAACACTGAAGCTTTCTTT. This chain joins TRBV5-1 and TRBJ1-1; the D is unclear. With 3 bases removed from V and 0 bases from J, the gap between germline ends came to 9 bases. The CDR3 length is 14 residues. Germline V gene data show CDR1 as SGHRS and CDR2 as YFSETQ.